Presented here are 24 T cell receptor beta chains from one specimen sequenced in a study of Ad26.COV2.S vaccination and SARS-CoV-2 variants. Treatment here: 15 to 20 received Ad26.COV2.S at low or high dose, single or two shots; roughly 5 received placebo; per-sample allocation not given. Each sample was drawn 63 days after the first injection (of vaccine or placebo). Sequenced by immunoSEQ multiplex PCR; TCRdb stores in-frame clones only, minus some. The table lists about 350,000 clones, around 89% of them singletons. Sequenced material: peripheral blood, taken in a trial of Ad26.COV2.S vaccine versus placebo. These TCRs come from a person between 18 and 65 years old who received the Ad26.COV2.S COVID-19 vaccine or a placebo.

This chain connects TRBV6-6 to TRBJ2-7, with D tentatively TRBD1 (5 bases). Trimming pared 0 bases from V and 3 bases from J, leaving 15 bases between. The CDR3 totals 16 residues. Germline V lookup: CDR1 MNHNY, CDR2 SVGAGI (reference sequence). The chain's CDR3 is CASSYSVWGENYEQYF. The CDR3 DNA follows: TGTGCCAGCAGTTACTCGGTCTGGGGCGAAAACTACGAGCAGTACTTC.

V gene TRBV3-1 (or the pseudogene TRBV3-2) combines with J gene TRBJ2-7; D may be TRBD1 or TRBD2 (5 bases each). Germline CDR1 LGHDT, CDR2 YNNKEL (reference sequence). V was pared by 4 bases and J by 1 base, with 17 bases between. The CDR3 totals 16 residues. The CDR3 sequence: CASSLEPGTGSYEQYF. In nucleotides, the CDR3 is TGTGCCAGCAGCCTAGAACCCGGGACCGGTTCCTACGAGCAGTACTTC.

The V gene is TRBV7-9, the J gene TRBJ2-2; D ambiguous. The CDR3 has 12 amino acids. The V gene lost 3 bases and the J gene lost 5 bases, with 4 bases spanning the gap. Germline V gene lookup returns CDR1 SEHNR and CDR2 FQNEAQ (reference sequence). This chain's CDR3 is CASSFDTGELFF. The CDR3 DNA follows: TGTGCCAGCAGCTTCGATACCGGGGAGCTGTTTTTT. The whole variable domain, remainder taken from reference TRBV7-9 and TRBJ2-2, is DTGVSQNPRHKITKRGQNVTFRCDPISEHNRLYWYRQTLGQGPEFLTYFQNEAQLEKSRLLSDRFSAERPKGSFSTLEIQRTEQGDSAMYLCASSFDTGELFFGEGSRLTVL.

This chain joins TRBV15 and TRBJ2-2; D might be TRBD1 (6 bases). The CDR3 runs 13 residues. CDR1 and CDR2 (germline): LNHNV, YYDKDF (reference sequence). V was pared by 5 bases and J by 6 bases, with 10 bases between. This chain's CDR3 is CATSPGQPGELFF. CDR3 nucleotides: TGTGCCACCAGCCCCGGACAGCCCGGGGAGCTGTTTTTT.

The chain is built from TRBV3-1 (or the pseudogene TRBV3-2) and TRBJ1-1; D not resolved. Germline V gives CDR1 LGHDT, CDR2 YNNKEL (reference sequence). The length of the CDR3 is 13 residues. V gave up 0 bases and J gave up 4 bases, with 6 bases separating them. CDR3 sequence: CASSQEIGTEAFF. In DNA, the CDR3 is TGTGCCAGCAGCCAAGAAATCGGCACTGAAGCTTTCTTT.

The rearrangement uses TRBV6-2 or TRBV6-3 and TRBJ1-1; unclear D gene. The germline V and J ends were trimmed by 2 bases and 0 bases, with 7 bases remaining between them. Germline-derived CDR1 and CDR2 are MNHEY and SVGEGT. The CDR3 is 14 amino acids. Written as DNA, the CDR3 is TGTGCCAGCAGTTACGGGCGCCTGAACACTGAAGCTTTCTTT. This encodes CASSYGRLNTEAFF.

The genes are TRBV28 and TRBJ1-4; D unclear. In germline, CDR1 is MDHEN, CDR2 SYDVKM. V dropped 4 bases and J dropped 5 bases, with 8 bases sitting between them. CDR3 size: 13 residues. This CDR3 reads CASSSGYNEKLFF. CDR3 bases: TGTGCCAGCAGTTCGGGGTACAATGAAAAACTGTTTTTT.

The J gene is TRBJ2-3, the V gene TRBV28; 9 nucleotides match TRBD2. Germline CDR1 MDHEN, CDR2 SYDVKM. The V gene end was trimmed by 1 base and the J gene end by 5 bases; junction bases not matched to a gene: 13. The CDR3 sequence is 18 residues long. In DNA, the CDR3 is TGTGCCAGCAGTTTATTCCTCTTAGCGGGAGTCGGTGGAGATACGCAGTATTTT. This codes for CASSLFLLAGVGGDTQYF.

This rearrangement joins TRBV7-3 to TRBJ1-6; possibly TRBD1 for D (5 bases). The CDR3 is 15 residues long. CDR1 is SGHTA and CDR2 is FQGTGA in the germline V gene. V was trimmed by 1 base and J by 6 bases, leaving 10 bases between them. The CDR3 protein is CASSLMGGFNSPLHF. Written as DNA, the CDR3 is TGTGCCAGCAGCTTAATGGGGGGTTTTAATTCACCCCTCCACTTT. Looking up the rest from reference TRBV7-3 and TRBJ1-6 gives the full variable domain: GAGVSQTPSNKVTEKGKYVELRCDPISGHTALYWYRQSLGQGPEFLIYFQGTGAADDSGLPNDRFFAVRPEGSVSTLKIQRTERGDSAVYLCASSLMGGFNSPLHFGNGTRLTVT.

The rearrangement joins TRBV28 to TRBJ2-1; 9 nucleotides line up with TRBD1. V lost 6 bases to trimming and J lost 0 bases; unmatched junction nucleotides: 3. The CDR3 is 15 residues long. Germline V gene lookup returns CDR1 MDHEN and CDR2 SYDVKM. Written as DNA, the CDR3 is TGTGCCAGCAGCCCGACAGGGGGCTCCTACAATGAGCAGTTCTTC. This gives the protein CASSPTGGSYNEQFF.

The chain joins TRBV28 to TRBJ1-2, with a tentative D call TRBD1 (6 bases). Germline V gives CDR1 MDHEN, CDR2 SYDVKM. V lost 5 bases and J lost 4, with 14 bases in between. The length of the CDR3 is 14 residues. The CDR3 nucleotides read TGTGCCAGCAGTGGGGGCACGGGAGCCTATGGCTACACCTTC. Encoded protein: CASSGGTGAYGYTF.

The rearrangement links TRBV28 to TRBJ2-7, with 10 bases that match TRBD2. Germline CDR1 MDHEN, CDR2 SYDVKM. The CDR3 is 15 amino acids. The trim removed 4 bases at V and 6 bases at J, leaving 9 bases unmatched. The CDR3 loop is CASSSLAGALSEQYF. The CDR3 nucleotides read TGTGCCAGCAGTTCTCTAGCGGGAGCTCTATCCGAGCAGTACTTC. Complete variable domain (other parts from reference TRBV28 and TRBJ2-7): DVKVTQSSRYLVKRTGEKVFLECVQDMDHENMFWYRQDPGLGLRLIYFSYDVKMKEKGDIPEGYSVSREKKERFSLILESASTNQTSMYLCASSSLAGALSEQYFGPGTRLTVT.

V and J are TRBV11-2 and TRBJ2-7; TRBD1 agrees at 8 bases. The CDR3 runs 18 residues. J lost 5 bases, V lost 3 bases, and 18 bases had no gene match. CDR1 and CDR2 from the germline V gene are SGHAT and FQNNGV. As DNA, the CDR3 is TGTGCCAGCAGCTTCGCCCCTCCTTCCAGGACAGGGCACAACGAGCAGTACTTC. Its translation is CASSFAPPSRTGHNEQYF.

The chain recombines TRBV4-2 with TRBJ2-7, with 7 bases matching TRBD2. V dropped 0 bases and J dropped 2; count of bases not matched to a gene: 7. This CDR3 region has 16 residues. Looked up from germline, CDR1 is LGHNA and CDR2 is YNFKEQ. CDR3 in amino acids: CASSQDRGGVTYEQYF. The CDR3 bases are TGTGCCAGCAGCCAAGATCGTGGGGGGGTAACCTACGAGCAGTACTTC.

The rearrangement links TRBV19 to TRBJ2-1; no clear D. This CDR3 spans 15 amino acids. The germline CDR1 and CDR2 sequences are LNHDA and SQIVND (reference sequence). V was cut by 4 bases and J by 3 bases, with 13 bases left in between. The CDR3 DNA reads TGTGCCAGTAGTAGTATAGGGCCCCTCTACAATGAGCAGTTCTTC. Protein: CASSSIGPLYNEQFF.

This chain joins TRBV27 and TRBJ2-3; 10 bases fit TRBD2. The CDR3 contains 15 residues. V shed 10 bases and J 2 bases; nucleotides not matched to a gene: 9. Germline values: CDR1 MNHEY, CDR2 SMNVEV (reference sequence). CDR3 in DNA: TGTGCCACCGGGCTAGCGGGGGCCAACACAGATACGCAGTATTTT. It specifies CATGLAGANTDTQYF.

The gene calls are TRBV7-9 and TRBJ2-7; 8 positions match TRBD1. The CDR3 has 14 residues. The germline V gene encodes CDR1 SEHNR and CDR2 FQNEAQ (reference sequence). J gave up 4 bases and V 4 bases, and 6 bases lay outside the gene matches. The CDR3 here is CASSSGTGKYEQYF. CDR3 nucleotide sequence: TGTGCCAGCAGCTCGGGGACAGGCAAATACGAGCAGTACTTC.

J is TRBJ2-3 and V is TRBV14, with TRBD2 identical over 7 bases. J gave up 4 bases and V 1 base, and 8 bases lay outside the gene matches. The CDR3 is 16 residues long. CDR1 SGHDN and CDR2 FVKESK come from the germline V gene. CDR3 sequence: CASSQARGGLPDTQYF. CDR3 sequence (DNA): TGTGCCAGCAGCCAAGCTCGGGGAGGGCTCCCAGATACGCAGTATTTT. Filled out from reference TRBV14 and TRBJ2-3, the complete variable domain reads EAGVTQFPSHSVIEKGQTVTLRCDPISGHDNLYWYRRVMGKEIKFLLHFVKESKQDESGMPNNRFLAERTGGTYSTLKVQPAELEDSGVYFCASSQARGGLPDTQYFGPGTRLTVL.

The V and J genes are TRBV13 and TRBJ2-2, with 10 bases aligning to TRBD1. Per the germline V gene, CDR1 is PRHDT and CDR2 is FYEKMQ (reference sequence). V gave up 2 bases and J gave up 6 bases; unmatched junction bases: 6. The CDR3 has 16 residues. The CDR3 bases are TGTGCCAGCAGCTTACTGACAGGGGGCCTAGCCGGGGAGCTGTTTTTT. It codes for CASSLLTGGLAGELFF.

The chain uses TRBV3-1 (or the pseudogene TRBV3-2) and TRBJ2-7, with 7 bases aligning to TRBD1. The CDR3 length is 15 residues. CDR1 LGHDT and CDR2 YNNKEL come from the germline V gene (reference sequence). The V and J ends lost 1 base and 4 bases, in that order; junction bases with no gene match: 7. The CDR3 bases are TGTGCCAGCAGCCAAGCCAGGGGGACCAAGTACGAGCAGTACTTC. Its protein product is CASSQARGTKYEQYF.

The chain is built from TRBV6-5 and TRBJ2-1, with 7 bases aligning to TRBD2. The CDR3 is 14 amino acids. Trimming removed 5 bases from V and 5 bases from J; junction bases left unmatched: 6. CDR1 and CDR2 from the germline V gene are MNHEY and SVGAGI. The CDR3 DNA reads as TGTGCCAGCAGTCACCGGGACTATGACAATGAGCAGTTCTTC. Protein: CASSHRDYDNEQFF.

The V and J genes are TRBV7-9 and TRBJ1-1; D uncertain. Germline V CDR1 and CDR2: SEHNR, FQNEAQ (reference sequence). The ends were cut back, 1 base at V and 8 bases at J, with 8 bases in the middle. This CDR3 region has 12 residues. The CDR3, as DNA: TGTGCCAGCAGCTTAGAGTCCAGAGAAGCTTTCTTT. Its translation is CASSLESREAFF.

This rearrangement joins TRBV27 to TRBJ2-3, with D possibly matching TRBD2 (6 bases). This CDR3 is 15 amino acids long. Germline V CDR1 and CDR2: MNHEY, SMNVEV (reference sequence). Trimming took off 6 bases at V and 2 bases at J, with 15 bases between the two ends. The CDR3 nucleotides are TGTGCCAGCAGGGTCATAGCGGACCCCACAGATACGCAGTATTTT. It translates to CASRVIADPTDTQYF.

The J gene is TRBJ2-5, the V gene TRBV14; D unresolved. V was cut by 1 base and J by 4 bases, with 10 bases left in between. Germline V lookup: CDR1 SGHDN, CDR2 FVKESK. This CDR3 is 14 amino acids long. The CDR3 here is CASSQVQRRETQYF. The CDR3 region has the DNA TGTGCCAGCAGCCAAGTCCAAAGGCGAGAGACCCAGTACTTC.